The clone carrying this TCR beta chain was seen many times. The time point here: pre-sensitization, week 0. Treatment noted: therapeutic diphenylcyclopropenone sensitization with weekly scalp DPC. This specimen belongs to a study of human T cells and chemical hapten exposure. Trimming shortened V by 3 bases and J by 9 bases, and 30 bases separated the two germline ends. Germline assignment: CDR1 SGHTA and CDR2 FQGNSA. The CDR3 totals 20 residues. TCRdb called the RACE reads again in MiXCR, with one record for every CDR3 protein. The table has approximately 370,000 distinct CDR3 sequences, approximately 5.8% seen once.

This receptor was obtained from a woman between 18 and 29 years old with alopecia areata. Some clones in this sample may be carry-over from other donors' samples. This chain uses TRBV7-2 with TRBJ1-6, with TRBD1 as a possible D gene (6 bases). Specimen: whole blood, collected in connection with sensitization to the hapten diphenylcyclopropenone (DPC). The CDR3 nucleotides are TGTGCCAGCAGCTTTATATCGGTGGGGATAGGGACACTCGGGAGTTCACCCCTCCACTTT. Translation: CASSFISVGIGTLGSSPLHF.